A selection of T cell receptor beta chains follows, all from one sample in a study of T cell repertoires in cytomegalovirus infection. For these TCRs, the target antigens are not known. TCRdb itself ran the reads through MiXCR, one entry per CDR3 protein. Among more than 300,000 distinct CDR3 sequences listed, just under 35% were seen once. The starting material was cultured PBMCs, obtained from culture after CMV antigen stimulation. The receptors derive from a human donor in good health (CMV status not recorded). Some clones in this sample may be carry-over from other donors' samples. Both conserved end residues are part of each CDR3. Each record gives: V gene, D gene, J gene, clone size, CDR3 protein, CDR3 DNA. D genes are given only for firm matches. The size entry is marked missing in some rows and otherwise reads once, few, many or a size class.

TRBV20-1	NA	TRBJ1-4	NA	CSASGGAAEKLFF	TGCAGTGCTAGCGGGGGGGCTGCTGAAAAACTGTTTTTT
TRBV6-8	TRBD2	TRBJ2-1	NA	CASSYTSGKASYNEQFF	TGTGCCAGCAGTTACACTAGCGGGAAGGCATCCTACAATGAGCAGTTCTTC
TRBV7-2	TRBD2	TRBJ2-1	NA	CASSTKGLAGASSYNEQFF	TGTGCCAGCAGCACAAAGGGACTAGCGGGAGCTAGCTCCTACAATGAGCAGTTCTTC
TRBV28	NA	TRBJ2-6	few	CASSKGGGGANVLTF	TGTGCCAGCAGCAAAGGGGGGGGTGGGGCCAACGTCCTGACTTTC
TRBV25-1	NA	TRBJ1-2	NA	CASSGYKEGNYGYTF	TGTGCCAGCAGTGGATATAAGGAGGGAAACTATGGCTACACCTTC
TRBV7-3	NA	TRBJ1-4	once	CASSSSLPGEKLFF	TGTGCCAGCAGCTCATCTTTACCGGGCGAAAAACTGTTTTTT
TRBV9	TRBD2	TRBJ2-7	NA	CASSPREGSAYEQYF	TGTGCCAGCAGCCCGCGGGAGGGCTCCGCCTACGAGCAGTACTTC
TRBV7-2	TRBD2	TRBJ2-5	many	CASSAGTSGRLAGETQYF	TGTGCCAGCAGCGCCGGGACTAGCGGACGCCTGGCGGGAGAGACCCAGTACTTC
TRBV19	TRBD2	TRBJ2-1	NA	CASSSSLAGKGNEQFF	TGTGCCAGTAGTTCATCTCTAGCGGGAAAAGGCAATGAGCAGTTCTTC
TRBV28	NA	TRBJ1-4	NA	CASSFRGSATNEKLFF	TGTGCCAGCAGTTTCCGGGGATCTGCAACTAATGAAAAACTGTTTTTT
TRBV12-3/TRBV12-4	NA	TRBJ1-5	many	CASSLGGGNQPQHF	TGTGCCAGCAGCTTGGGGGGTGGCAATCAGCCCCAGCATTTT
TRBV30	TRBD1	TRBJ1-5	NA	CAGGTGGYQPQHF	TGTGCCGGCGGGACAGGGGGCTATCAGCCCCAGCATTTT
TRBV12-3/TRBV12-4	NA	TRBJ2-3	NA	CASSKSGTDTQYF	TGTGCCAGCAGTAAGAGCGGCACAGATACGCAGTATTTT
TRBV7-2	NA	TRBJ2-3	NA	CASSLAQGRGTQYF	TGTGCCAGCAGCTTAGCACAGGGGAGGGGTACGCAGTATTTT
TRBV5-4	TRBD2	TRBJ2-3	NA	CANNLRAGGPTDTQYF	TGTGCCAACAACCTAAGAGCGGGAGGGCCAACAGATACGCAGTATTTT
TRBV4-3	NA	TRBJ2-2	few	CASSQMSVAANTGELFF	TGCGCCAGCAGCCAAATGTCTGTAGCGGCGAACACCGGGGAGCTGTTTTTT
TRBV6-6	NA	TRBJ2-7	NA	CASSYSGGWISGGVHSYEQYF	TGTGCCAGCAGTTACTCTGGTGGGTGGATTTCTGGGGGAGTGCACTCCTACGAGCAGTACTTC
TRBV6-5	NA	TRBJ2-5	few	CASSYTGTKETQYF	TGTGCCAGCAGTTACACCGGGACGAAAGAGACCCAGTACTTC
TRBV4-1	TRBD1	TRBJ1-5	few	CASSQGQGASNQPQHF	TGCGCCAGCAGCCAGGGACAGGGGGCGAGCAATCAGCCCCAGCATTTT
TRBV10-3	NA	TRBJ2-4	many	CAIRGTLAENIQYF	TGTGCCATCAGAGGAACATTGGCGGAAAACATTCAGTACTTC
TRBV4-1	NA	TRBJ2-3	few	CASSAGSPDTQYF	TGCGCCAGCAGTGCAGGGTCTCCAGATACGCAGTATTTT
TRBV5-4	NA	TRBJ2-5	few	CASSLVLEETQYF	TGTGCCAGCAGCTTGGTGTTGGAAGAGACCCAGTACTTC
TRBV6-2/TRBV6-3	NA	TRBJ1-1	NA	CASSVTTNTEAFF	TGTGCCAGCAGTGTGACTACGAACACTGAAGCTTTCTTT
TRBV4-1	NA	TRBJ1-1	NA	CASSQVNRNTEAFF	TGCGCCAGCAGCCAAGTCAACAGGAACACTGAAGCTTTCTTT
TRBV6-5	TRBD2	TRBJ2-1	few	CASSRTSSGTHNEQFF	TGTGCCAGCAGTCGAACATCTAGCGGGACCCACAATGAGCAGTTCTTC
TRBV6-1	TRBD1	TRBJ1-2	NA	CASSSFWTGTGGYTF	TGTGCCAGCAGTTCGTTCTGGACAGGGACGGGTGGCTACACCTTC
TRBV28	NA	TRBJ1-2	many	CASRSINWGRTSNYGYTF	TGTGCCAGCAGGTCTATAAACTGGGGACGAACTTCTAACTATGGCTACACCTTC
TRBV12-3/TRBV12-4	NA	TRBJ2-5	NA	CASSFGTGTGETQYF	TGTGCCAGCAGTTTCGGGACGGGGACGGGGGAGACCCAGTACTTC
TRBV7-4	TRBD1	TRBJ1-2	few	CASSLADRGHGYTF	TGTGCCAGCAGCTTAGCTGACAGGGGGCACGGCTACACCTTC
TRBV7-8	NA	TRBJ1-1	many	CASSFGRANTEAFF	TGTGCCAGCAGCTTCGGCAGGGCGAACACTGAAGCTTTCTTT
TRBV7-2	TRBD2	TRBJ2-3	few	CASSFGGSGSTDTQYF	TGTGCCAGCAGCTTTGGCGGGAGCGGTAGCACAGATACGCAGTATTTT
TRBV28	NA	TRBJ2-3	few	CASSRLIAESTDTQYF	TGTGCCAGCAGTCGACTCATAGCGGAAAGCACAGATACGCAGTATTTT
TRBV6-6	NA	TRBJ2-7	few	CASSDRAGSPIYEQYF	TGTGCCAGCAGTGATAGGGCAGGGTCGCCGATATACGAGCAGTACTTC
TRBV7-2	TRBD2	TRBJ2-2	medium-sized	CASSFPPLAGYTGELFF	TGTGCCAGCAGCTTCCCCCCTCTAGCGGGATATACCGGGGAGCTGTTTTTT
TRBV7-6	TRBD2	TRBJ2-3	NA	CASSDTSGRQSTDTQYF	TGTGCCAGCAGCGATACTAGCGGGAGGCAGAGCACAGATACGCAGTATTTT
TRBV7-2	TRBD2	TRBJ2-2	many	CASSLVAGANTGELFF	TGTGCCAGCAGCTTAGTAGCGGGTGCGAACACCGGGGAGCTGTTTTTT